This T cell receptor (beta chain) is from a study of cytomegalovirus exposure and HLA in healthy donors (dated by TCRdb to the late 2010s). Study-level background: In an earlier analysis of 587 of the donors, less than 350 Gb of sequence data and about 110 million unique TCR beta sequences from 150 million to 200 million T cells were reported. An early release covering roughly 640 HLA-typed donors comprised about 320 gigabases of sequencing data and tens of millions of unique TCR sequences. The genetic ancestry cluster associated with self-reported Caucasian donors included 80% to 90% of the roughly 400 genotyped donors. The study was designed to test whether signatures of past pathogen exposure could be identified by cataloging public T cell receptors. The study profiled the T cell repertoires of 500 to 800 subjects by immunosequencing and related them to cytomegalovirus serostatus. Besides the first cohort of around 700 subjects, a separate validation cohort made up of over 100 different subjects was used. The study combined high-throughput TCR immunosequencing, statistical association of individual TCRs with disease status, and machine learning to predict cytomegalovirus infection status. A later analysis re-examined previously published TCR beta repertoires from just over 650 donors and added high-resolution HLA genotyping to investigate patterns of TCR occurrence. Rather than using new phenotypic data, the later analysis identified candidate immune exposures from TCR beta sequences and from how often those sequences occurred across donors. An earlier analysis of 587 of the donors applied high-throughput TCR beta sequencing to assess whether each TCR beta V gene segment acted as functional or pseudogenic. Alongside the repertoire data, information on donor age, sex, ethnicity and CMV serostatus was compiled. A later genetic analysis used genome-wide SNP genotypes for about 65% of the roughly 700 donors, treating that subset as a discovery cohort. Every discovery cohort repertoire had been produced on one sequencing platform. HLA typing covered class I and class II loci at four-digit resolution. Typing coverage varied by locus: roughly 620-640 donors for A, B, C, DRB1 and DQB1; approximately 500 for DQA1; more than 600 for DPA1; roughly 470 for DPB1. Because of strong linkage in the cohort, roughly 5 DR-DQ haplotypes were treated as single units for association and clustering. Among 300 to 500 genotyped donors of the cohort, an average of roughly 230,000 unique TCR beta nucleotide sequences was sequenced per donor, of which about 20% were non-productive.

A word on this clone: There is no known antigen for this receptor. Per-base qualities were not stored, and no clone one base away is much larger.

The library came from the immunoSEQ multiplex PCR assay. For the multiplex PCR, a mixture combining 60 forward primers for TCR Vbeta segments and 13 reverse primers for TCR Jbeta segments was used. Amplification of the CDR3 region of rearranged TCR beta genes was performed with a multiplex PCR assay on genomic DNA. Amplified TCR beta libraries were sequenced as 87-base-pair reads on the Illumina HiSeq System. Per the original workflow: Across the 500 to 850 repertoires, a later analysis counted 80 million or so unique TCR beta chains, 9.5 million to 13 million of which were shared by at least two donors. To remove PCR and sequencing errors, raw reads were error-corrected and collapsed into unique sequences using a nearest-neighbor algorithm that merged closely related sequences. To assign V, D and J gene segments, CDR3 sequences were aligned to IMGT reference sequences. For a sequence to be retained, a match of at least six nucleotides to both a V gene segment and a J gene segment was required. Rearrangements were called productive when the CDR3 lacked stop codons and stayed in frame with V and J; all others were non-productive. Following IMGT convention, CDR3 was defined as the stretch from the second conserved V-encoded cysteine up to the conserved J-encoded phenylalanine. In an earlier analysis of 587 of the donors, sequences lacking an unambiguous match to a single V gene segment were excluded. In an earlier analysis of 587 of the donors, a V segment was called functional when productive rearrangements were above 56.7%, and segregating when the standard deviation between donors exceeded 5%. A statistical classification framework was built to diagnose cytomegalovirus status from the catalog of TCR beta chain sequences. A later analysis assigned V and J genes by comparing TCR nucleotide sequences with IMGT/GENE-DB human TR gene sequences. In a later analysis, CDR3 sequences and most-parsimonious VDJ recombination scenarios were assigned using the TCRdist pipeline. In a later analysis, each TCR beta chain was defined by its CDR3 amino acid sequence together with its V-gene family, and reads without a unique V-gene family were excluded. A later analysis removed 592 highly shared, low-generation-probability nucleotide sequences to deal with suspected cross-contamination and a sequencing artifact. A later analysis calculated a clonal expansion index for each public chain from normalized within-repertoire ranks of inferred template counts. Generation probabilities in a later analysis came from a VDJ recombination model fitted to out-of-frame rearrangements, and those results were checked against IGoR. A later analysis scored TCR-TCR, TCR-HLA and TCR-CMV co-occurrence with hypergeometric tests, applying a repertoire-size bias correction to TCR pairs. To estimate false discovery rates, a later analysis permuted the HLA or CMV assignments 20 times. In a later analysis, co-occurring TCRs were grouped using DBSCAN, with TCRdist sequence similarity added in when clustering inside HLA-allele-positive subsets. Co-occurrence clustering excluded repertoires with fewer than 30,000 or more than 120,000 public chains, plus five with anomalous nucleotide sharing. TCRdb carries this immuneACCESS record with in-frame sequences only. Its versions omit some clonotypes, under half of them owing to an unresolved V gene in the studies checked, with the rest unexplained. That table is the source of V, J and clone size, and D and trimming were worked out from the DNA. The sample profile shows approximately 190,000 clones; 81% of them were found once. The top ten clonotypes cover about 3.4% of the sample.

The research as a whole found: Several of the top co-occurrence clusters appeared to be linked to parvovirus B19, influenza, CMV and Epstein-Barr virus, according to a later analysis. An earlier analysis of around 540 of the donors showed that most TCR beta V segments appeared in productive rearrangements either about 90% or about 30% of the time, which broadly matched IMGT annotations. A further reported finding was that TCR beta sequences accurately predicted the HLA-A and HLA-B alleles for most subjects in the first cohort. According to a later analysis, most CMV-associated TCR beta chains appeared to be HLA-restricted, and the HLA associations seemed to be driven largely by CMV exposure. A later analysis found that TCR association rates varied across HLA loci, with DRB1 alleles showing the most associated TCRs and HLA-C alleles the fewest. CMV serostatus was the only immune exposure information available for the cohort. Linkage disequilibrium might explain the correlated functional status among segregating V segments, but an unknown experimental factor could not be excluded. In vitro tests confirmed that a few of the cytomegalovirus-associated TCR beta chains recognize cytomegalovirus antigens. While some public TCRs were present in many individuals, most TCR sequences turned up only very rarely across donors. An association between a missense DCLRE1C variant and V-gene and J-gene trimming of TCR beta chains was found in a later genetic analysis and replicated in an independent cohort. The authors suggested that the approach could potentially be extended to other disease states and immunological phenotypes. The classifier was reported to diagnose cytomegalovirus status with high specificity and sensitivity in both the original and validation cohorts. Because HLA typing was missing for some donors at each locus, association tests included only the typed subset. A group of highly shared sequence variants was considered likely to be a technical artifact of the sequencing pipeline. Compared with the roughly 600-donor mean, donors in an Asian-associated ancestry cluster had fewer N-insertions in productive TCRs, according to a later genetic analysis. Some IMGT-functional V segments, including TRBV6-2 and TRBV6-3, could not be told apart with the 87-base-pair reads, so those segments were excluded. Only TCR beta chains were sequenced in this cohort, and the absence of alpha or paired-chain data limited detectable features. Roughly uniform sequencing depth across donors was assumed in presence/absence analyses, although this assumption may not hold. Compared with equally common non-associated chains, HLA-associated TCR beta chains in a later analysis were more clonally expanded and had lower generation probabilities. A later analysis associated 16,951 TCR beta sequences with specific HLA alleles at a false discovery rate of 0.05. Assigning TCR associations to individual alleles was difficult when HLA alleles, especially DR and DQ, strongly co-occurred. In the study, roughly 160 TCR beta chains were listed as associated with cytomegalovirus. The earlier analysis of approximately 560 of the donors excluded around 17 rarely observed V segments, including chromosome 9 orphons, because counts were too low.

The CDR3, from cysteine to phenylalanine, totals 14 residues. CDR3 DNA is the only sequence kept; it has 42 bases, read in frame from the first base. CDR1 and CDR2, looked up from the germline V gene, are SNHLY and FYNNEI. Trimming accounts for 4 bases at V and 4 bases at J, while the number of junction bases matched to no gene is 6. In total, roughly 670 healthy bone marrow donors made up the cohort. All cohort members were sampled while nominally healthy, although unrecorded immune exposures were likely present. The donor was CMV seropositive and was included in the group of approximately 300 seropositive cohort members. A peripheral blood sample was collected from each donor, and TCR beta sequencing was performed on peripheral blood mononuclear cells. The Qiagen DNeasy Blood Extraction Kit was used to extract genomic DNA from the blood cell samples.

Sequenced: PBMCs. The V gene is TRBV2 and the J gene is TRBJ2-7, and TRBD1 aligns with 8 junction nucleotides. This TCR came from a man aged 40-49 years in good health and CMV-seropositive. The CDR3 region reads CASSAGQGGYEQYF. The nucleotide sequence reads TGTGCCAGCAGTGCCGGACAGGGTGGGTACGAGCAGTACTTC.